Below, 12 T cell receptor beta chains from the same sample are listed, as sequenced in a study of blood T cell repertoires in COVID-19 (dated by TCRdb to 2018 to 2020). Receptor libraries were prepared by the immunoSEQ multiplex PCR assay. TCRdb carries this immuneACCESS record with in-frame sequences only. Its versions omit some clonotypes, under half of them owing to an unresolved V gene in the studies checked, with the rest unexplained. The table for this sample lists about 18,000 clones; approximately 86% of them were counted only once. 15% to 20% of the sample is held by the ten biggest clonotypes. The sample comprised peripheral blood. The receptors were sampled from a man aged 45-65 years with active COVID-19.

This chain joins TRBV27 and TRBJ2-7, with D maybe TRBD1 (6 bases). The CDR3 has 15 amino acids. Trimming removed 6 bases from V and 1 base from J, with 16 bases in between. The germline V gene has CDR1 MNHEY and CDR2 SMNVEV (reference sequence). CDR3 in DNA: TGTGCCAGCAGCCGGACAGCGTCCCCATCCTACGAGCAGTACTTC. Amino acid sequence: CASSRTASPSYEQYF.

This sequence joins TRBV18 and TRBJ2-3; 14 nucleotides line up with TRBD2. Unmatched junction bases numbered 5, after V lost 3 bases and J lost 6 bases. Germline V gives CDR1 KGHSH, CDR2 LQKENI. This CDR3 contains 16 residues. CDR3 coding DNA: TGTGCCAGCTCACCTACGGGACTAGCGGGAGCGGATACGCAGTATTTT. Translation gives CASSPTGLAGADTQYF.

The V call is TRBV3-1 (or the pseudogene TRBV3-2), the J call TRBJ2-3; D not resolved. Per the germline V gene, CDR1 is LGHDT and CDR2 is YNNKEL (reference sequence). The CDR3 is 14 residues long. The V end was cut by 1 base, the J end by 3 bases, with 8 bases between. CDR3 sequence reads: CASSQVGATDTQYF. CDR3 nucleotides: TGTGCCAGCAGCCAAGTTGGAGCTACAGATACGCAGTATTTT.

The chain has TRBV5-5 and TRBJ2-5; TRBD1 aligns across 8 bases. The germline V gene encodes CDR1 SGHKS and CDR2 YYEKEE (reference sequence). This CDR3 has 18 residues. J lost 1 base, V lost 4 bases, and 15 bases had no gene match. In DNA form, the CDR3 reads TGTGCCAGCAGCCTGGGACAGGCGTCTAAGTTTATCCAAGAGACCCAGTACTTC. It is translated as CASSLGQASKFIQETQYF.

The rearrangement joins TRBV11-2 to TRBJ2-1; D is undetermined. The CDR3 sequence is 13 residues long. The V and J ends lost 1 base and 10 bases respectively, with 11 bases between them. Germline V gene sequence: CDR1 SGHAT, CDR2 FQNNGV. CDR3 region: CASSLAVQAEQFF. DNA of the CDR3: TGTGCCAGCAGCTTAGCAGTCCAGGCCGAGCAGTTCTTC.

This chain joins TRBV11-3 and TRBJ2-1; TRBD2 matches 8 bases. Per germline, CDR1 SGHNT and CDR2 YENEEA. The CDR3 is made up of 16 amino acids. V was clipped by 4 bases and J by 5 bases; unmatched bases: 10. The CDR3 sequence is CASSSRQREWNNEQFF. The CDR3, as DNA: TGTGCCAGCAGCTCGCGACAGCGGGAGTGGAACAATGAGCAGTTCTTC.

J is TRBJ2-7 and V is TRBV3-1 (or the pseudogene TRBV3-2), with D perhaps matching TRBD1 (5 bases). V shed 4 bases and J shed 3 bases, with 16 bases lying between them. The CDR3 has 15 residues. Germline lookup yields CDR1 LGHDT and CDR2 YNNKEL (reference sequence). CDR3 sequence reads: CASSLSNRNRYEQYF. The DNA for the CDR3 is TGTGCCAGCAGCCTTTCCAACAGGAACCGCTACGAGCAGTACTTC.

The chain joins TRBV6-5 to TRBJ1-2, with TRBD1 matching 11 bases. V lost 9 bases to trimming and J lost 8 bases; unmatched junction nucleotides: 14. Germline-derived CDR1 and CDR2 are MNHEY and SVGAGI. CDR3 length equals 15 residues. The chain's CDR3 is CASIRTGGAPRGYTF. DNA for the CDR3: TGTGCCAGTATACGGACAGGGGGCGCCCCGAGGGGCTACACCTTC.

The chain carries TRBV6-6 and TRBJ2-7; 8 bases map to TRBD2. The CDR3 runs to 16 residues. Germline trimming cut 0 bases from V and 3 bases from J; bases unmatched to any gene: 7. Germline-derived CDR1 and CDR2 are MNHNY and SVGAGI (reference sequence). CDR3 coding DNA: TGTGCCAGCAGTTACTCGCGGGGGGCTAGCTTCTACGAGCAGTACTTC. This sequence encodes CASSYSRGASFYEQYF.

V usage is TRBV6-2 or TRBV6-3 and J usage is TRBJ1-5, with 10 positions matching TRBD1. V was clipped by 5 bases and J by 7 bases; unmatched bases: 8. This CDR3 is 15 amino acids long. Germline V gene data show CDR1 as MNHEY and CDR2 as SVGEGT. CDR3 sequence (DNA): TGTGCCAGCAGTCCCGGGACAGGGGTAAGGCAGCCCCAGCATTTT. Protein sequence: CASSPGTGVRQPQHF.

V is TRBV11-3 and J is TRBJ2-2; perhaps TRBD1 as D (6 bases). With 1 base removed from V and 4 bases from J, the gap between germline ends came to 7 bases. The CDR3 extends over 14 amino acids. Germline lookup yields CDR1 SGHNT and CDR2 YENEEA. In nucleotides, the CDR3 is TGTGCCAGCAGCTTAGGGACAGCCACCGGGGAGCTGTTTTTT. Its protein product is CASSLGTATGELFF.

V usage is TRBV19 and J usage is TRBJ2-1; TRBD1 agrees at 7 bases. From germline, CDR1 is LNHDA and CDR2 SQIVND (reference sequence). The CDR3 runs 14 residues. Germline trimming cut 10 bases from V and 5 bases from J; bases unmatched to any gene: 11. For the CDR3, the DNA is TGTGCCACCCAAAACAGGGGAACCGACAATGAGCAGTTCTTC. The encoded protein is CATQNRGTDNEQFF.